Below, one T cell receptor (beta chain) is given with its context. Its recognized antigen is unknown. The record has no base qualities; no much larger clone is one base away. The sample is drawn from a study of Graves' ophthalmopathy and Graves' hyperthyroidism (dated by TCRdb to 2016 to 2019). In the study overall: Peripheral blood samples were taken at the time of initial diagnosis, before any treatment was given. For training and testing, the approximately 97 patients in the discovery cohort were randomly divided in a 7:3 ratio. The study used TCR beta repertoire signatures to distinguish Graves' ophthalmopathy from Graves' hyperthyroidism and to predict progression to ophthalmopathy. In total, some 140 blood samples were TCR-sequenced: around 42 ophthalmopathy, 75 hyperthyroidism and some 17 hyperthyroidism-to-ophthalmopathy patients. For independent validation, a separate cohort was made up of around 19 hyperthyroidism patients plus 17 patients who later progressed from hyperthyroidism to ophthalmopathy. To explore V-J signatures that separate ophthalmopathy from hyperthyroidism, a discovery set of fewer than 110 patients was enrolled, consisting of about 43 with ophthalmopathy and 57 with stable hyperthyroidism. Following sample collection, hyperthyroidism patients were given methimazole at a starting dose of 30 mg daily, and ophthalmopathy patients were given high-dose intravenous methylprednisolone. In over 5 hyperthyroidism patients, the T-cell repertoire of thyroid tissue was compared with the T-cell repertoire of blood.

TCR beta CDR3 regions were amplified from RNA transcripts for repertoire sequencing. The first round of RT-PCR was done with HTBI primers and the Qiagen OneStep RT-PCR kit, and was followed by a second round of multiplex PCR, then size selection and purification. Libraries were sequenced on an Illumina HiSeq2000 using paired-end 100 bp reads. The published analysis was carried out like this. SOAPnuke was used to process the reads, removing any read that contained adapters or uncalled bases, had a mean Phred below 15, or lacked an exact match to the constant primer or identifier. COPE v1.2.5 was used to merge the high-quality paired reads. Unique nucleotide sequences were defined as clonotypes and aligned to IMGT TRB V, D and J references using MiTCR v1.1. The analysis was limited to V-J combinations with a frequency above 0.0001, which together covered approximately 99% of repertoires. For each V-J combination, a TCR clonal expansion and chaos score was defined as the ratio of F50 clonal expansion to chaos observed in the TCRdist matrix. Welch's t-statistics and random forest were used to narrow the features down to about twelve V-J combinations, which were then fed into a naive Bayes classifier. The similarity between thyroid and blood repertoires was quantified using the Morisita-Horn index. TCRdb itself trimmed the public reads at Q25 with fastp, ran MiXCR and retained productive beta chains. Rows matching on CDR3 protein sequence are summarized as one entry with the most common DNA and genes. The authors' filters were not applied to this entry. The sample includes hundreds of thousands of distinct CDR3 sequences, with around a fifth observed a single time. 2.5% to 3% of the sample comes from the top ten.

The paper's findings and limits, for the study overall: Most expanded thyroid clonotypes with a frequency above 0.001 also appeared in blood, which suggests that blood repertoires may reflect the immune response in the thyroid. In validation, the model predicted ophthalmopathy progression with about 70% sensitivity and roughly 72% specificity; 12 predicted patients were CT-confirmed with GO in a median of about 7.1 months. In cross-validation, the 13-signature model distinguished ophthalmopathy from stable hyperthyroidism with less than 90% sensitivity and around 84% specificity, while in the test set the corresponding values were roughly 80% and 75%. Sample size was not statistically predetermined, and group allocation was not concealed from the investigators.

Hyperthyroidism was defined as stable when no progression to ophthalmopathy occurred within 18 months of follow-up. Hyperthyroidism patients were newly diagnosed, with disease duration under 2 months, and aged 18 to 65 years. Patients with other autoimmune diseases, uncontrolled infections, pregnancy or lactation were excluded from the study. Diagnosis was based on clinical symptoms, serum thyroxine, TRAb, thyroid ultrasound and orbital computed tomography. Ficoll-Paque density gradient centrifugation was used to isolate PBMCs from around 9.1 ml of fresh peripheral blood. Total RNA was extracted using Trizol reagent, and RNA quality was checked on an Agilent 2100 Bioanalyzer. Including the terminal cysteine and phenylalanine, the CDR3 comprises 14 residues. Only the CDR3 part of the read is kept: 42 bases, read in frame from the first base. Trimming takes 1 base from V and 4 bases from J, and the germline ends sit 11 bases apart. From a lookup of the germline V gene (reference sequence), CDR1 and CDR2 are SGHKS and YYEKEE.

This clonotype originated in a woman younger than 30 with stable Graves' hyperthyroidism. Donor details come from another sample of the same person, matched by shared clones. The source material was peripheral blood. Recombination connected TRBV5-5 to TRBJ1-1, with TRBD1 as a weak D call on 5 bases. DNA sequence: TGTGCCAGCAGCTTGATGGGGGTAGGCACTGAAGCTTTCTTT. Translated, it reads CASSLMGVGTEAFF.